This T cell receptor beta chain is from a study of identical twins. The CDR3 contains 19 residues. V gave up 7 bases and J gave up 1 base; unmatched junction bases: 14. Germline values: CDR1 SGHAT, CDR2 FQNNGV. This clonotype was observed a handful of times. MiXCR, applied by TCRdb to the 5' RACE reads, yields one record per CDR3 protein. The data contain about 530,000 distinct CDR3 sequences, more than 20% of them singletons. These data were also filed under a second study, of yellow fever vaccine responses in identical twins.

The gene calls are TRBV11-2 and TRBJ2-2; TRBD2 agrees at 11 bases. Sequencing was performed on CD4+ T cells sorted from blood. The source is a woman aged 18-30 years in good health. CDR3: CASTSHRLAGWGNTGELFF. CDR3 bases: TGTGCCAGCACCTCCCACCGACTAGCGGGATGGGGGAACACCGGGGAGCTGTTTTTT.